This passage covers 29 T cell receptor beta chains from one sample sequenced in a study of blood T cell repertoires in COVID-19. Sequencing was performed with immunoSEQ multiplex PCR; in TCRdb, only in-frame clones are kept and a portion is missing. The repertoire holds roughly 250,000 clones, with approximately 86% as singletons. Source material: PBMCs or T cells enriched from blood (not recorded which). These receptors were collected from a woman aged 25 to 45 with acute COVID-19.

This rearrangement joins TRBV3-1 (or the pseudogene TRBV3-2) to TRBJ2-6; D not certain. The CDR3 has 16 residues. V lost 4 bases to trimming and J lost 0 bases, with 10 bases between them. Germline CDR1 is LGHDT and CDR2 is YNNKEL (reference sequence). CDR3 bases: TGTGCCAGCAGCCTTACGGGTTTCTCTGGGGCCAACGTCCTGACTTTC. This encodes CASSLTGFSGANVLTF.

The V and J genes are TRBV7-2 and TRBJ1-5; D is unclear. Germline-derived CDR1 and CDR2 are SGHTA and FQGNSA. Trimming cost V 2 bases and J 1 base, with 12 bases left between them. The CDR3 extends over 16 amino acids. The CDR3 nucleotides read TGTGCCAGCAGCTTAAGTAGCGCTAGAAGCAATCAGCCCCAGCATTTT. Translating it yields CASSLSSARSNQPQHF. Filled out from reference TRBV7-2 and TRBJ1-5, the complete variable domain reads GAGVSQSPSNKVTEKGKDVELRCDPISGHTALYWYRQSLGQGLEFLIYFQGNSAPDKSGLPSDRFSAERTGGSVSTLTIQRTQQEDSAVYLCASSLSSARSNQPQHFGDGTRLSIL.

This clone was seen once. In DNA form, the CDR3 reads TGTGCCAGCAGTGGGAAGACGGAGCCCATCGGGGGCTACACCTTC. It translates to CASSGKTEPIGGYTF. The rearrangement links TRBV2 to TRBJ1-2; unclear D gene. V was pared by 4 bases and J by 8 bases, with 20 bases between. Per germline, CDR1 SNHLY and CDR2 FYNNEI. This CDR3 comprises 15 residues.

The V gene is TRBV7-9, the J gene TRBJ1-1; D may be TRBD1 (5 bases). This CDR3 region has 17 residues. V was pared by 1 base and J by 0 bases, with 15 bases between. Germline-derived CDR1 and CDR2 are SEHNR and FQNEAQ (reference sequence). The CDR3 spells CASSLGETRQLNTEAFF. The CDR3 DNA is TGTGCCAGCAGCTTAGGCGAGACCAGACAGCTGAACACTGAAGCTTTCTTT.

The rearrangement links TRBV4-2 to TRBJ2-1; a possible D gene is TRBD1 (5 bases). The ends were cut back, 1 base at V and 4 bases at J, with 8 bases in the middle. Germline V gene sequence: CDR1 LGHNA, CDR2 YNFKEQ. This CDR3 region has 14 residues. CDR3 nucleotides: TGTGCCAGCAGCCAAGTTACAGGATACAATGAGCAGTTCTTC. The encoded protein is CASSQVTGYNEQFF.

This clone was seen a few times. The V call is TRBV12-5, the J call TRBJ2-1; the match to TRBD2 covers 13 bases. With V trimmed by 7 bases and J by 5 bases, 14 bases remained unmatched. CDR3 length equals 18 residues. Germline V gene lookup returns CDR1 LGHNT and CDR2 FRNRAP. CDR3 in amino acids: CASVPPGLAGPANNEQFF. The CDR3 bases are TGTGCTAGTGTCCCTCCGGGACTAGCGGGACCAGCGAACAATGAGCAGTTCTTC. Variable domain in full (rest from reference TRBV12-5 and TRBJ2-1): DARVTQTPRHKVTEMGQEVTMRCQPILGHNTVFWYRQTMMQGLELLAYFRNRAPLDDSGMPKDRFSAEMPDATLATLKIQPSEPRDSAVYFCASVPPGLAGPANNEQFFGPGTRLTVL.

DNA for the CDR3: TGTGCCAGCAGTTATGGTACAGGATACCACTATGGCTACACCTTC. Translated: CASSYGTGYHYGYTF. J is TRBJ1-2 and V is TRBV6-5; maybe TRBD1 (5 bases). The CDR3 runs to 15 residues. The germline V and J ends were trimmed by 3 bases and 3 bases, with 14 bases remaining between them. In germline, CDR1 is MNHEY, CDR2 SVGAGI.

About this clone itself: In the same sample, other DNA sequences code for this CDR3. This chain uses TRBV28 with TRBJ1-2; D possibly corresponds to TRBD1 (6 bases). With 3 bases removed from V and 4 bases from J, the gap between germline ends came to 15 bases. Germline CDR1 and CDR2: MDHEN and SYDVKM. This CDR3 spans 15 amino acids. The CDR3 protein is CASSFPQGLGYGYTF. In DNA form, the CDR3 reads TGTGCCAGCAGTTTTCCTCAGGGGCTCGGCTATGGCTACACCTTC.

The sample holds a few counts of this clone. The chain has TRBV2 and TRBJ2-7; 12 nucleotides match TRBD2. CDR1 is SNHLY, CDR2 FYNNEI, per germline. V was pared by 8 bases and J by 4 bases, with 12 bases of the junction left unmatched. The CDR3 covers 16 residues. The CDR3 loop is CASFYPLAGGYYEQYF. The CDR3 coding sequence is TGTGCCAGCTTCTACCCCCTAGCGGGGGGGTATTACGAGCAGTACTTC.

V usage is TRBV28 and J usage is TRBJ2-7; 7 positions agree with TRBD2. Looked up from germline, CDR1 is MDHEN and CDR2 is SYDVKM. This CDR3 region has 12 residues. V shed 6 bases, J shed 4 bases, and the junction held 3 bases outside the gene matches. CDR3 nucleotide sequence: TGTGCCAGCAGCGTCGGGGGGTACGAGCAGTACTTC. Translated: CASSVGGYEQYF. Complete variable domain (other parts from reference TRBV28 and TRBJ2-7): DVKVTQSSRYLVKRTGEKVFLECVQDMDHENMFWYRQDPGLGLRLIYFSYDVKMKEKGDIPEGYSVSREKKERFSLILESASTNQTSMYLCASSVGGYEQYFGPGTRLTVT.

This clone was seen once. V is TRBV5-1 and J is TRBJ1-2; D gene unclear. The CDR3 has 15 residues. Trimming cost V 0 bases and J 4 bases, with 13 bases left between them. Germline CDR1 SGHRS, CDR2 YFSETQ. CDR3 protein: CASSLGLRNSYGYTF. CDR3 DNA: TGCGCCAGCAGCTTGGGGCTACGGAACAGCTATGGCTACACCTTC. The whole variable domain, remainder taken from reference TRBV5-1 and TRBJ1-2, is KAGVTQTPRYLIKTRGQQVTLSCSPISGHRSVSWYQQTPGQGLQFLFEYFSETQRNKGNFPGRFSGRQFSNSRSEMNVSTLELGDSALYLCASSLGLRNSYGYTFGSGTRLTVV.

The J gene is TRBJ2-1, the V gene TRBV19, with D tentatively TRBD2 (6 bases). Trimming took 7 bases from V and 7 from J, leaving 17 bases between them. Germline V CDR1 and CDR2: LNHDA, SQIVND (reference sequence). The CDR3 spans 14 residues. This CDR3 is CASKPGGRGNEQFF. The CDR3 DNA sequence: TGTGCCAGTAAGCCCGGGGGTCGGGGGAATGAGCAGTTCTTC. The variable domain in full, with the rest retrieved from reference TRBV19 and TRBJ2-1, is DGGITQSPKYLFRKEGQNVTLSCEQNLNHDAMYWYRQDPGQGLRLIYYSQIVNDFQKGDIAEGYSVSREKKESFPLTVTSAQKNPTAFYLCASKPGGRGNEQFFGPGTRLTVL.

This clone has more than one count but fewer than ten. CDR3 sequence: CASSHGQGGNYGYTF. In DNA form, the CDR3 reads TGCGCCAGCAGCCACGGACAGGGCGGTAACTATGGCTACACCTTC. The chain combines TRBV5-1 with TRBJ1-2; 8 positions match TRBD1. This CDR3 contains 15 residues. Trimming took 4 bases from V and 1 from J; bases not matched to a gene: 6. The germline V gene has CDR1 SGHRS and CDR2 YFSETQ. Variable domain in full (rest from reference TRBV5-1 and TRBJ1-2): KAGVTQTPRYLIKTRGQQVTLSCSPISGHRSVSWYQQTPGQGLQFLFEYFSETQRNKGNFPGRFSGRQFSNSRSEMNVSTLELGDSALYLCASSHGQGGNYGYTFGSGTRLTVV.

The DNA for the CDR3 is TGTGCCACCAGTGAAGGACTAGCGGGGGAAGGGGATACGCAGTATTTT. It is translated as CATSEGLAGEGDTQYF. The chain employs TRBV24-1 and TRBJ2-3; TRBD2 matches 13 bases. Per the germline V gene, CDR1 is KGHDR and CDR2 is SFDVKD. This CDR3 has 16 amino acids. The trim removed 4 bases at V and 6 bases at J, leaving 6 bases unmatched.

This sequence joins TRBV2 and TRBJ1-1, with D hard to call. Germline CDR1 reads SNHLY; CDR2 reads FYNNEI. The CDR3 runs 13 residues. V shed 7 bases and J shed 0 bases, with 9 bases lying between them. The CDR3 loop is CASTFGVNTEAFF. In nucleotides, the CDR3 is TGTGCCAGCACTTTCGGGGTGAACACTGAAGCTTTCTTT.

This clone has just one count. CDR3 sequence reads: CASSLGGNEKLFF. The DNA for the CDR3 is TGCGCCAGCAGCTTGGGCGGAAATGAAAAACTGTTTTTT. V is TRBV5-1 and J is TRBJ1-4, with D hard to call. CDR1 is SGHRS and CDR2 is YFSETQ in the germline V gene. Trimming removed 0 bases from V and 5 bases from J, with 5 bases in between. This CDR3 is built from 13 residues.

This rearrangement joins TRBV14 to TRBJ1-1; 9 bases match TRBD1. Trimming removed 6 bases from V and 1 base from J; junction bases left unmatched: 3. The CDR3 contains 14 residues. Germline V gene sequence: CDR1 SGHDN, CDR2 FVKESK. This chain's CDR3 is CASRRTGENTEAFF. CDR3 DNA sequence: TGTGCCAGCAGGCGGACAGGGGAGAACACTGAAGCTTTCTTT.

This sequence joins TRBV6-4 and TRBJ1-5; D possibly corresponds to TRBD1 (5 bases). This CDR3 comprises 14 residues. V dropped 3 bases and J dropped 9 bases, with 15 bases sitting between them. Per germline, CDR1 MRHNA and CDR2 SNTAGT. The CDR3 region is CASSESSNRGPQHF. The CDR3 DNA sequence: TGTGCCAGCAGTGAAAGTTCGAATAGGGGGCCCCAGCATTTT.

The rearrangement joins TRBV6-5 to TRBJ2-1; 7 bases map to TRBD2. J gave up 7 bases and V 4 bases, and 10 bases lay outside the gene matches. CDR3 length: 15 residues. Germline V gene sequence: CDR1 MNHEY, CDR2 SVGAGI. The CDR3 reads CASSFARMGGNEQFF. The CDR3 nucleotides read TGTGCCAGCAGTTTTGCTCGTATGGGGGGGAATGAGCAGTTCTTC.

The J gene is TRBJ1-1, the V gene TRBV7-2, with 7 bases fitting TRBD1. This CDR3 is 15 amino acids long. Germline V lookup: CDR1 SGHTA, CDR2 FQGNSA. V was clipped by 3 bases and J by 0 bases; unmatched bases: 4. The CDR3 loop reads CASSFYRGLNTEAFF. CDR3 bases: TGTGCCAGCAGCTTTTACAGGGGCCTGAACACTGAAGCTTTCTTT.

The sample holds one count of this clone. This chain uses TRBV5-6 with TRBJ1-2; 8 bases map to TRBD1. Germline-derived CDR1 and CDR2 are SGHDT and YYEEEE. The CDR3 is 14 amino acids. With V trimmed by 4 bases and J by 7 bases, 9 bases remained unmatched. DNA for the CDR3: TGTGCCAGCAGCCGGACAGGGTCGACTCGTGGCTACACCTTC. Its protein product is CASSRTGSTRGYTF.

The chain has TRBV11-3 and TRBJ2-1; D not certain. Germline-derived CDR1 and CDR2 are SGHNT and YENEEA. The V end lost 6 bases, the J end lost 5 bases, and 8 bases lay between the germline ends. CDR3 length equals 12 residues. The CDR3 DNA reads TGTGCCAGCAGTGGAGCTAACAATGAGCAGTTCTTC. It yields the protein CASSGANNEQFF. The variable domain in full, with the rest retrieved from reference TRBV11-3 and TRBJ2-1, is EAGVVQSPRYKIIEKKQPVAFWCNPISGHNTLYWYLQNLGQGPELLIRYENEEAVDDSQLPKDRFSAERLKGVDSTLKIQPAELGDSAVYLCASSGANNEQFFGPGTRLTVL.

J is TRBJ1-5 and V is TRBV9; the D is unclear. The germline V gene has CDR1 SGDLS and CDR2 YYNGEE. Trimming removed 0 bases at V and 1 base at J, with 5 bases between. The CDR3 is 14 amino acids. The CDR3 region is CASSVGPSNQPQHF. DNA for the CDR3: TGTGCCAGCAGCGTAGGTCCAAGCAATCAGCCCCAGCATTTT.

The rearrangement joins TRBV19 to TRBJ1-4; D perhaps matches TRBD1 (6 bases). Per germline, CDR1 LNHDA and CDR2 SQIVND (reference sequence). The CDR3 spans 15 residues. Trimming cost V 7 bases and J 7 bases, with 19 bases left between them. This chain's CDR3 is CASTTLGVGAEKLFF. For the CDR3, the DNA is TGTGCCAGTACCACCCTTGGGGTGGGGGCTGAAAAACTGTTTTTT.

This sequence joins TRBV7-9 and TRBJ2-7; D unresolved. Looked up from germline, CDR1 is SEHNR and CDR2 is FQNEAQ (reference sequence). V was clipped by 6 bases and J by 6 bases, with 9 bases between them. The CDR3 is 11 amino acids. CDR3 sequence reads: CASSGRGEQYF. The CDR3 nucleotides are TGTGCCAGCAGTGGGCGTGGCGAGCAGTACTTC.

V is TRBV3-1 (or the pseudogene TRBV3-2) and J is TRBJ2-7, with D unclear. CDR3 length: 11 amino acids. The germline gives CDR1 LGHDT, CDR2 YNNKEL (reference sequence). The V end lost 2 bases, the J end lost 5 bases, and 4 bases lay between the germline ends. The CDR3 here is CASSQQNEQYF. In nucleotides, the CDR3 is TGTGCCAGCAGCCAACAGAACGAGCAGTACTTC.

This chain joins TRBV18 and TRBJ2-1; TRBD2 matches at 10 bases. Unmatched junction bases numbered 7, after V lost 4 bases and J lost 7 bases. Germline CDR1 is KGHSH and CDR2 is LQKENI. The CDR3 covers 15 residues. In nucleotides, the CDR3 is TGTGCCAGCTCACAAACTAGCGGGACGACTAATGAGCAGTTCTTC. Amino acids: CASSQTSGTTNEQFF. The full variable domain, completed using reference TRBV18 and TRBJ2-1, is NAGVMQNPRHLVRRRGQEARLRCSPMKGHSHVYWYRQLPEEGLKFMVYLQKENIIDESGMPKERFSAEFPKEGPSILRIQQVVRGDSAAYFCASSQTSGTTNEQFFGPGTRLTVL.

The chain recombines TRBV5-1 with TRBJ2-6; TRBD2 aligns across 10 bases. The CDR3 spans 19 residues. Germline CDR1 is SGHRS and CDR2 is YFSETQ. The trim removed 3 bases at V and 4 bases at J, leaving 13 bases unmatched. CDR3 loop: CASSSLPSGGLGGANVLTF. CDR3 nucleotides: TGCGCCAGCAGCTCCTTACCTAGCGGGGGCCTAGGAGGGGCCAACGTCCTGACTTTC.

This chain joins TRBV4-1 and TRBJ1-1; 7 bases fit TRBD1. CDR3 size: 15 residues. V was pared by 3 bases and J by 1 base, with 5 bases of the junction left unmatched. Germline CDR1 reads MGHRA; CDR2 reads YSYEKL. This CDR3 reads CASSHKTGWNTEAFF. CDR3 in DNA: TGCGCCAGCAGCCACAAGACAGGGTGGAACACTGAAGCTTTCTTT.